This TCR beta chain was recovered during a study of blood T cell repertoires in COVID-19. Profiling relied on immunoSEQ multiplex PCR, and the TCRdb table lists in-frame clones only, not all of them. The top ten hold less than 1.5% of the sample, which has about 430,000 clones, approximately 90% seen once. CDR3 length: 15 amino acids. CDR1 is MNHEY, CDR2 SMNVEV, per germline (reference sequence). The V end lost 5 bases, the J end lost 7 bases, and 20 bases lay between the germline ends. Participants were placed into cohorts based on the clinical history they reported. The chain uses TRBV27 and TRBJ1-1; the D gene is possibly TRBD1 (6 bases). The TCR was taken from a woman aged 18-29 years who had been exposed to COVID-19. Sequencing input: PBMCs or T cells enriched from blood (not recorded which). The CDR3 nucleotides read TGTGCCAGCAGTCCCAGAATCTCGGCAGGGGTTGAAGCTTTCTTT. Translating gives CASSPRISAGVEAFF.